A single T cell receptor beta chain is shown here with its context. Enrollees, about 18 to 89 years old, lived in 24 US areas. In the original workflow: Reference gene primer amplification in the assay estimated nucleated cell counts. Sequencing was performed with immunoSEQ multiplex PCR; in TCRdb, only in-frame clones are kept and a portion is missing. D and trimming come from the DNA, and the V and J calls and clone size come from that table. The sample yields under 350,000 clones, roughly 90% seen once. This sample is drawn from a study of blood T cell repertoires in COVID-19. Turning to the study itself: Sample material is recorded as cDNA or gDNA derived from T cells, B-cell-depleted T cells, or PBMCs.

The J segment lost 9 bases and the V segment lost 3 bases, leaving 11 bases of the junction unmatched. This CDR3 contains 16 residues. Germline values: CDR1 SGHNT, CDR2 YENEEA. The TCR sequence derives from a man between 60 and 75 years old who had recovered from COVID-19. Sequenced material: PBMCs or T cells enriched from blood (not recorded which). The genes are TRBV11-3 and TRBJ2-1; 10 nucleotides match TRBD1. Here the CDR3 DNA reads TGTGCCAGCAGCTTCGATGGACAGGGGGTCGACGGTGAGCAGTTCTTC. This sequence encodes CASSFDGQGVDGEQFF.